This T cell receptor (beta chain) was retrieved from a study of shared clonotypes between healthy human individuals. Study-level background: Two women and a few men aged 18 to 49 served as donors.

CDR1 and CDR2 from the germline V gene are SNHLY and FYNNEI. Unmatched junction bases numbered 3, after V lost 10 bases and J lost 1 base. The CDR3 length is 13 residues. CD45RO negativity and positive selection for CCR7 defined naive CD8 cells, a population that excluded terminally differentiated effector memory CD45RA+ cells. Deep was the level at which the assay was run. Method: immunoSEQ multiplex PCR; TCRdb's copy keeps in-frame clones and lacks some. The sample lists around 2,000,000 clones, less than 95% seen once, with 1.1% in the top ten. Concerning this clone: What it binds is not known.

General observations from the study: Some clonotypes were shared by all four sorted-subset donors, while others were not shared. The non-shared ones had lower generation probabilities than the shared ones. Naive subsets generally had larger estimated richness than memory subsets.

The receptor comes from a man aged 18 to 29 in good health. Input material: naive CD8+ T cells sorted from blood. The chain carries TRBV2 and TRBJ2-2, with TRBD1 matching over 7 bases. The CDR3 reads CAKHRGNTGELFF. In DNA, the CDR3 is TGTGCCAAGCACAGGGGGAACACCGGGGAGCTGTTTTTT.